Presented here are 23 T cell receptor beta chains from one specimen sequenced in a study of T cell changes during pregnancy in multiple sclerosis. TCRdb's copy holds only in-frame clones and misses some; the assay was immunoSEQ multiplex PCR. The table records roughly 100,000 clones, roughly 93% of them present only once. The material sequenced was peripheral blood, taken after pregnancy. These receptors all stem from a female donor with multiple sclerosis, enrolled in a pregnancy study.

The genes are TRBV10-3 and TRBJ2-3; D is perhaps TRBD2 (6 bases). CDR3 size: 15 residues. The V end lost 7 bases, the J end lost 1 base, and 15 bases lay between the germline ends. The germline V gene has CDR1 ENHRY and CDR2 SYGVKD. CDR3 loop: CAIKDAGSGTDTQYF. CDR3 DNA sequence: TGTGCCATCAAGGACGCGGGATCGGGCACAGATACGCAGTATTTT.

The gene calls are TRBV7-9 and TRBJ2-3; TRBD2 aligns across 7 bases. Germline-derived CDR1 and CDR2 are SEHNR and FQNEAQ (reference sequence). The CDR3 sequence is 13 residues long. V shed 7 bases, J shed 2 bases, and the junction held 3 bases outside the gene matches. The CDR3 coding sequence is TGTGCCAGCAACAGCGGGGTCACAGATACGCAGTATTTT. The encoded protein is CASNSGVTDTQYF.

CDR3 sequence reads: CAWSALDRDQETQYF. The DNA for the CDR3 is TGTGCCTGGAGTGCTCTAGACAGGGACCAAGAGACCCAGTACTTC. The chain carries TRBV30 and TRBJ2-5; 7 bases match TRBD1. The junction had 5 bases not matched to a gene; V was cut back by 1 base and J by 0 bases. Germline assignment: CDR1 GTSNPN and CDR2 SVGIG (reference sequence). The length of the CDR3 is 15 residues.

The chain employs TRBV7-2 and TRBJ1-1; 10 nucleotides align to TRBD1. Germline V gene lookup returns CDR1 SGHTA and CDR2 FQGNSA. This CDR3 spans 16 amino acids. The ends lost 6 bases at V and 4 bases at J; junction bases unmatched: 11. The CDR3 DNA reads TGTGCCAGCAGTCCCGCGCTTGGGACAGGGGTCACTGAAGCTTTCTTT. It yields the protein CASSPALGTGVTEAFF.

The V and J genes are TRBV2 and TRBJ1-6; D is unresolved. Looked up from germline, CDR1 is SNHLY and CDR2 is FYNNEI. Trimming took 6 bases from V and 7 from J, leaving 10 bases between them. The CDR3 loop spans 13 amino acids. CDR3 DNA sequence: TGTGCCAGCAGAGGAAACGGGAATTCACCCCTCCACTTT. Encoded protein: CASRGNGNSPLHF.

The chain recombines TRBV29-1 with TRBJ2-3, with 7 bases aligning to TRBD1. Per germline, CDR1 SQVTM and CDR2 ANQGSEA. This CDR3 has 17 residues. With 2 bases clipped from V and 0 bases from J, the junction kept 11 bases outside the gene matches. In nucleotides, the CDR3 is TGCAGCGTTGAAAAATCGACAGGGTCCTATAGCACAGATACGCAGTATTTT. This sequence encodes CSVEKSTGSYSTDTQYF.

The CDR3 sequence: CASSAGHSYEQYF. As DNA, the CDR3 is TGTGCCAGTAGTGCGGGTCATTCCTACGAGCAGTACTTC. The genes are TRBV19 and TRBJ2-7; perhaps TRBD2 as D (5 bases). CDR1 is LNHDA and CDR2 is SQIVND in the germline V gene (reference sequence). The V and J ends lost 5 bases and 1 base respectively, with 9 bases between them. The CDR3 has 13 amino acids.

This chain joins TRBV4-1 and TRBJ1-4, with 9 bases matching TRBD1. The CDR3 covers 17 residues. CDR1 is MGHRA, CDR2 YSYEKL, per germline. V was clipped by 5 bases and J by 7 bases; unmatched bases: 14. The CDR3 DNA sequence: TGCGCCAGCAGCTTCTTTCCGGGACAGGGCTTCGTTGAAAAACTGTTTTTT. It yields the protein CASSFFPGQGFVEKLFF.

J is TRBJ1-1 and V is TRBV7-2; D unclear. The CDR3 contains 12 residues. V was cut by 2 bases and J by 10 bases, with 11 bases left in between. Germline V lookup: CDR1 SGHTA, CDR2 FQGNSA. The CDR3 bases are TGTGCCAGCAGCTTAAACGGTGAATCAGCTTTCTTT. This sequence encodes CASSLNGESAFF.

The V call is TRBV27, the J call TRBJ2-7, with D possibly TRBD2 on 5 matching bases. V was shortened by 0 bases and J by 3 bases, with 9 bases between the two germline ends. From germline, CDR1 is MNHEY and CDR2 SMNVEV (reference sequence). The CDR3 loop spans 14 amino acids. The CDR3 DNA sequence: TGTGCCAGCAGTTTATCAGGGAGCATCTACGAGCAGTACTTC. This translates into CASSLSGSIYEQYF.

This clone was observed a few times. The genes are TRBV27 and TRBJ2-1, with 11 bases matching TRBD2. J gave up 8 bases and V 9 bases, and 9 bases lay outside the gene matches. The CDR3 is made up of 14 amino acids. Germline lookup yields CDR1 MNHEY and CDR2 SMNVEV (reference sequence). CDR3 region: CASEGLAGGDEQFF. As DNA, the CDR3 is TGTGCCAGTGAAGGGCTAGCGGGAGGTGATGAGCAGTTCTTC.

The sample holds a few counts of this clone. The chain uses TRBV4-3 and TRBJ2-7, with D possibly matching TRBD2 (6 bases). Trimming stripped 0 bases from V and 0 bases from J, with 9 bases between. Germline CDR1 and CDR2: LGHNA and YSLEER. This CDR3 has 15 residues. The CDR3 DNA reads TGCGCCAGCAGCCAAGAGGCGGGGAGCTCCTACGAGCAGTACTTC. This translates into CASSQEAGSSYEQYF.

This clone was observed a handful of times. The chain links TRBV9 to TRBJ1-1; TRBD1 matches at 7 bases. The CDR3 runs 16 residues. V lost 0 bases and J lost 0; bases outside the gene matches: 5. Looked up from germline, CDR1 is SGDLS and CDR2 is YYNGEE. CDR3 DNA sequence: TGTGCCAGCAGCGTAGGGACAGGCCTTATGAACACTGAAGCTTTCTTT. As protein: CASSVGTGLMNTEAFF.

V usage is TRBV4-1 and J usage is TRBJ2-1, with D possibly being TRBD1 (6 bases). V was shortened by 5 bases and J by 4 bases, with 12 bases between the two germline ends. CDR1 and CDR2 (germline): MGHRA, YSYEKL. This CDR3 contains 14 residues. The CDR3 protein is CASSVRQAYNEQFF. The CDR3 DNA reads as TGCGCCAGCAGCGTTCGACAGGCTTACAATGAGCAGTTCTTC.

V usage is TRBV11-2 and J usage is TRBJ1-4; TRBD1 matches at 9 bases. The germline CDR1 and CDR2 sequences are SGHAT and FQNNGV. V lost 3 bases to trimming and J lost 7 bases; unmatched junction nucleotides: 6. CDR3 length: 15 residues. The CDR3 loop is CASSFGQGWGEKLFF. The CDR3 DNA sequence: TGTGCCAGCAGCTTCGGACAGGGGTGGGGTGAAAAACTGTTTTTT.

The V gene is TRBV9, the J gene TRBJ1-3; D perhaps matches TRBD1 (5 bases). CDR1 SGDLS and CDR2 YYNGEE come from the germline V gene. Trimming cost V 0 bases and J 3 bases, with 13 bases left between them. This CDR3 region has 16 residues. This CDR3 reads CASSVATRARGNTIYF. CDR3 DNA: TGTGCCAGCAGCGTAGCTACCAGGGCCCGTGGAAACACCATATATTTT.

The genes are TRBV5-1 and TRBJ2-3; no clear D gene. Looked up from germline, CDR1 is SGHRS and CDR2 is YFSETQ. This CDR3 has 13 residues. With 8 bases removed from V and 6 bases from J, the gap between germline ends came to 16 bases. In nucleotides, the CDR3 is TGCGCCAGTAGCAGCTTGTTGGGCGATACGCAGTATTTT. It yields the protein CASSSLLGDTQYF.

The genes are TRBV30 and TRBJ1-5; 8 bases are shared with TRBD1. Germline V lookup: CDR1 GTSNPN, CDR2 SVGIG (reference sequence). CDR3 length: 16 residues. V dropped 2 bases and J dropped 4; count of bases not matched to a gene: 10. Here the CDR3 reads CAWSPTYRGANQPQHF. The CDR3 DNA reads TGTGCCTGGAGTCCCACTTACAGGGGGGCGAATCAGCCCCAGCATTTT.

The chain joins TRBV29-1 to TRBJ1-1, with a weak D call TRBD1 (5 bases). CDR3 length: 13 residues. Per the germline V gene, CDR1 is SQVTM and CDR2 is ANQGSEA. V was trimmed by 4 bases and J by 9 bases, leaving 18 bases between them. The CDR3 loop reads CSVGEGQGGQAFF. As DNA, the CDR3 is TGCAGCGTTGGGGAGGGGCAGGGAGGTCAAGCTTTCTTT.

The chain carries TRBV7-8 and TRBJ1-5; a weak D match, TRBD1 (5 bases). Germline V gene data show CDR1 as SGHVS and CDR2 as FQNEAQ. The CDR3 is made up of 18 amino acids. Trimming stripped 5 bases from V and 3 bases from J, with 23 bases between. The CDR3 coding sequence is TGTGCCAGCAGCGGGGGGGGTCCGGGTCAGGCGCACAATCAGCCCCAGCATTTT. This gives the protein CASSGGGPGQAHNQPQHF.

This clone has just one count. The CDR3 DNA sequence: TGCAGCGATGCCGGGACAGAGGAACCTAGCGGGGGGGCGGATACGCAGTATTTT. Its protein is CSDAGTEEPSGGADTQYF. This chain connects TRBV29-1 to TRBJ2-3; TRBD2 aligns across 12 bases. V lost 7 bases to trimming and J lost 6 bases; unmatched junction nucleotides: 20. Germline V CDR1 and CDR2: SQVTM, ANQGSEA. This CDR3 contains 18 residues.

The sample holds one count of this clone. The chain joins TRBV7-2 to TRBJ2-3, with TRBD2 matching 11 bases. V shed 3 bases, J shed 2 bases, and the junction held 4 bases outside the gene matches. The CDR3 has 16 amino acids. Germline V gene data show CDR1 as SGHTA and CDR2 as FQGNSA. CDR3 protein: CASSLGLAANTDTQYF. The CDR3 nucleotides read TGTGCCAGCAGCTTGGGACTAGCGGCGAACACAGATACGCAGTATTTT.

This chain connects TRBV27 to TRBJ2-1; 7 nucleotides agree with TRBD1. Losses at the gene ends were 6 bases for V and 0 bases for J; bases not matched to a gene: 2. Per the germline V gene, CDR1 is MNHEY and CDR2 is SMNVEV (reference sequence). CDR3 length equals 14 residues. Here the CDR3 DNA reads TGTGCCAGCAGCTGGGACAGCTCCTACAATGAGCAGTTCTTC. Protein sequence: CASSWDSSYNEQFF.